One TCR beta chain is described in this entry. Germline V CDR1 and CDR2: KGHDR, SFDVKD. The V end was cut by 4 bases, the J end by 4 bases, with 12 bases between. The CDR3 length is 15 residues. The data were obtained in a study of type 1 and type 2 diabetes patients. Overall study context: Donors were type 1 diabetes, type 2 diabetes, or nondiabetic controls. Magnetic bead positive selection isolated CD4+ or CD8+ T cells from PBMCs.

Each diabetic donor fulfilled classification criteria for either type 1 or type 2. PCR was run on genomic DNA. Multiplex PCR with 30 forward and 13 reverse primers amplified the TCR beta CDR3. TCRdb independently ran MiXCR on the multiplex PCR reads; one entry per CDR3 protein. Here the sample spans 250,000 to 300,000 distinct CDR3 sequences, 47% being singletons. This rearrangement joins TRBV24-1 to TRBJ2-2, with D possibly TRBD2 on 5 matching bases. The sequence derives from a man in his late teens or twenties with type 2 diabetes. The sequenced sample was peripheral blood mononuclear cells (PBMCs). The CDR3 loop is CATSDQGRGTGELFF. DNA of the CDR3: TGTGCCACCAGTGACCAAGGACGGGGCACCGGGGAGCTGTTTTTT.